The 16 T cell receptor beta chains presented below share a single source sample, sequenced in a study of blood T cell repertoires in COVID-19. Sequencing used immunoSEQ multiplex PCR; TCRdb keeps in-frame clones, though not all of them. The sample holds about 98,000 clones; 82% are singletons and the top ten take approximately 10%. Sequenced input: peripheral blood. These receptors were taken from an older man with active or convalescent COVID-19.

The V call is TRBV7-9, the J call TRBJ2-3, with D possibly being TRBD2 (7 bases). CDR3 size: 14 residues. Trimming took 5 bases from V and 4 from J, leaving 13 bases between them. Germline V gene lookup returns CDR1 SEHNR and CDR2 FQNEAQ (reference sequence). The CDR3 DNA reads as TGTGCCAGCAGCCCTGAAGGGGGGGCAGATACGCAGTATTTT. Amino acids: CASSPEGGADTQYF.

The CDR3 loop is CAWSVDRVHNQPQHF. The CDR3 coding sequence is TGTGCCTGGAGTGTAGACAGGGTCCACAATCAGCCCCAGCATTTT. V and J are TRBV30 and TRBJ1-5; 7 positions match TRBD1. CDR1 and CDR2 (germline): GTSNPN, SVGIG (reference sequence). The trim removed 0 bases at V and 3 bases at J, leaving 5 bases unmatched. This CDR3 region has 15 residues.

V is TRBV5-1 and J is TRBJ2-7, with 13 bases that match TRBD2. The CDR3 is made up of 15 amino acids. The V and J ends lost 3 bases and 2 bases, in that order; junction bases with no gene match: 2. Germline V CDR1 and CDR2: SGHRS, YFSETQ. CDR3 nucleotide sequence: TGCGCCAGCAGCTGGGGACTAGCGGGAACCTACGAGCAGTACTTC. Amino acids: CASSWGLAGTYEQYF.

The chain joins TRBV7-8 to TRBJ2-3; D remains unclear. The CDR3 contains 13 residues. In germline, CDR1 is SGHVS, CDR2 FQNEAQ. Between the trimmed V and J ends, which lost 1 base and 4 bases, there was a span of 6 bases. CDR3 bases: TGTGCCAGCAGCTTAGGTCGTGCAGATACGCAGTATTTT. Translating it yields CASSLGRADTQYF.

This clone has more than one count but fewer than ten. This chain joins TRBV18 and TRBJ1-3, with 8 bases identical to TRBD1. CDR3 length equals 15 residues. With 4 bases clipped from V and 8 bases from J, the junction kept 10 bases outside the gene matches. In germline, CDR1 is KGHSH, CDR2 LQKENI. CDR3 coding DNA: TGTGCCAGCTCACTAAACCGACAGGGGTCGGACACCATATATTTT. Amino acid sequence: CASSLNRQGSDTIYF.

V usage is TRBV5-1 and J usage is TRBJ2-1, with 7 bases that match TRBD2. The junction had 9 bases not matched to a gene; V was cut back by 5 bases and J by 4 bases. Germline V gene sequence: CDR1 SGHRS, CDR2 YFSETQ. The CDR3 is 15 amino acids. The CDR3 sequence: CASRLGLAAYNEQFF. The CDR3 DNA is TGCGCCAGCAGATTAGGGCTAGCGGCTTACAATGAGCAGTTCTTC.

The chain is built from TRBV7-2 and TRBJ2-7; a weak D match, TRBD1 (5 bases). The germline V gene encodes CDR1 SGHTA and CDR2 FQGNSA. This CDR3 comprises 15 residues. V lost 3 bases, J lost 3 bases, and 15 bases lay in between. Written as DNA, the CDR3 is TGTGCCAGCAGCTTTCGGGCAGGGTCCCTCTACGAGCAGTACTTC. Residues: CASSFRAGSLYEQYF.

This clone was seen only once. This chain joins TRBV3-1 (or the pseudogene TRBV3-2) and TRBJ1-1; TRBD1 matches 9 bases. The CDR3 spans 15 residues. Germline-derived CDR1 and CDR2 are LGHDT and YNNKEL (reference sequence). Germline trimming cut 0 bases from V and 7 bases from J; bases unmatched to any gene: 6. CDR3 region: CASSQELTGGNEAFF. The CDR3 DNA reads as TGTGCCAGCAGCCAAGAACTGACAGGGGGGAATGAAGCTTTCTTT.

The chain uses TRBV6-2 or TRBV6-3 and TRBJ1-6; D is unclear. The CDR3 length is 14 residues. In germline, CDR1 is MNHEY, CDR2 SVGEGT. V lost 7 bases and J 7 bases, leaving 14 bases between the germline ends. The CDR3 reads CASTPTRANSPLHF. The CDR3 nucleotides read TGTGCCAGCACCCCGACGAGGGCCAATTCACCCCTCCACTTT.

The chain combines TRBV10-1 with TRBJ1-1; 7 bases are a match to TRBD1. The germline V gene has CDR1 WNHNN and CDR2 SYGVQD (reference sequence). This CDR3 has 14 residues. Trimming removed 6 bases from V and 5 bases from J; junction bases left unmatched: 9. CDR3: CASSLNRDRTEAFF. The CDR3 bases are TGCGCCAGCAGCTTAAACCGGGACAGAACTGAAGCTTTCTTT.

This sequence joins TRBV19 and TRBJ1-6, with D uncertain. This CDR3 has 13 residues. Trimming stripped 10 bases from V and 8 bases from J, with 15 bases between. CDR1 and CDR2 (germline): LNHDA, SQIVND (reference sequence). The CDR3 here is CATAPSRDSPLHF. The CDR3 DNA sequence: TGTGCCACCGCACCGTCCCGGGATTCACCCCTCCACTTT.

V is TRBV5-8 and J is TRBJ1-3, with no clear D. The CDR3 extends over 16 amino acids. CDR1 is SGHTS, CDR2 YDEGEE, per germline. V was trimmed by 0 bases and J by 4 bases, leaving 14 bases between them. CDR3 protein: CASSLGRRRLGNTIYF. CDR3 coding DNA: TGTGCCAGCAGCTTGGGTAGGCGCAGGCTCGGAAACACCATATATTTT.

The rearrangement links TRBV18 to TRBJ1-4; D is ambiguous. CDR3 length: 16 residues. Germline CDR1 KGHSH, CDR2 LQKENI. V lost 3 bases and J 4 bases, leaving 15 bases between the germline ends. The CDR3 sequence: CASSPGPTGNNEKLFF. The CDR3 DNA is TGTGCCAGCTCACCCGGACCGACCGGGAATAATGAAAAACTGTTTTTT.

CDR3 region: CASSAQGDYGYTF. CDR3 nucleotides: TGTGCCAGCAGCGCCCAGGGCGACTATGGCTACACCTTC. The J gene is TRBJ1-2, the V gene TRBV9; possible D gene TRBD1, 5 bases. Trimming pared 3 bases from V and 3 bases from J, leaving 9 bases between. This CDR3 has 13 residues. Germline CDR1 is SGDLS and CDR2 is YYNGEE.

Notes on this clone: Since a much larger clone is just one base distant, this may be a read error. At the DNA level, this CDR3 is encoded by other sequences in the same sample as well. The gene calls are TRBV10-1 and TRBJ2-1; 11 bases fit TRBD1. The germline CDR1 and CDR2 sequences are WNHNN and SYGVQD (reference sequence). The CDR3 has 16 amino acids. The CDR3 protein is CASSGTGTGGADEQFF. The CDR3, as DNA: TGCGCCAGCAGTGGCACCGGGACAGGGGGTGCGGATGAGCAATTCTTC.

This clone was counted between two and nine times. The chain employs TRBV18 and TRBJ2-7; D might be TRBD1 (6 bases). Germline CDR1 reads KGHSH; CDR2 reads LQKENI. The CDR3 spans 12 residues. Trimming removed 4 bases from V and 7 bases from J, with 11 bases in between. This chain's CDR3 is CASSQGGAEQYF. As DNA, the CDR3 is TGTGCCAGCTCACAAGGGGGTGCGGAGCAGTACTTC.